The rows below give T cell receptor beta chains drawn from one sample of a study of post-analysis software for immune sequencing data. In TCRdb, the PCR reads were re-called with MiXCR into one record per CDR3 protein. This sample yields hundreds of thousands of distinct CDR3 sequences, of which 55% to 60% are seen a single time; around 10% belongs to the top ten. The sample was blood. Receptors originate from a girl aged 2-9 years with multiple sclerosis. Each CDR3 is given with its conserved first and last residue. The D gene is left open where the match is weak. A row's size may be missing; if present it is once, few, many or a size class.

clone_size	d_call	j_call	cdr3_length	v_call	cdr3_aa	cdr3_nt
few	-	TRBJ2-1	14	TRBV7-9	CASSLVGAPNEQFF	TGTGCCAGCAGCCTCGTAGGGGCGCCTAATGAGCAGTTCTTC
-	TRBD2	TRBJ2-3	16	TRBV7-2	CASSPLAGGNSDTQYF	TGTGCCAGCAGCCCCCTAGCGGGGGGGAACTCAGATACGCAGTATTTT
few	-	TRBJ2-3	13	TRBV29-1	CSVVRDFTDTQYF	TGCAGCGTGGTTCGGGACTTCACAGATACGCAGTATTTT
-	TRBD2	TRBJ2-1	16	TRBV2	CASSVLAGGLDNEQFF	TGTGCCAGCAGTGTACTAGCGGGGGGGCTTGATAATGAGCAGTTCTTC
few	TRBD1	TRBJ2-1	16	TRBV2	CASKGATRSIDNEQFF	TGTGCCAGCAAGGGGGCTACACGTTCCATCGACAATGAGCAGTTCTTC
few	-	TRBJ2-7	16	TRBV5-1	CASSLAASGPAYEQYF	TGCGCCAGCAGCTTAGCCGCGAGCGGACCAGCCTACGAGCAGTACTTC
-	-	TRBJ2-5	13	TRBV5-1	CASSFSSPETQYF	TGCGCCAGCAGCTTCTCGAGTCCGGAGACCCAGTACTTC
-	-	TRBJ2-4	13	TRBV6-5	CASSYLLGGIQYF	TGTGCCAGCAGTTATCTACTAGGGGGCATTCAGTACTTC
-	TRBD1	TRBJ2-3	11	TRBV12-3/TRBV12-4	CASGTGGTQYF	TGTGCCAGCGGGACAGGGGGTACGCAGTATTTT
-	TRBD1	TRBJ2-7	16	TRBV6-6	CASSYSTAGGRNEQYF	TGTGCCAGCAGTTACTCGACGGCAGGGGGCAGGAATGAGCAGTACTTC
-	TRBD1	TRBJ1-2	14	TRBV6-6	CASSGTGGGYGYTF	TGTGCCAGCAGTGGGACAGGGGGCGGCTATGGCTACACCTTC
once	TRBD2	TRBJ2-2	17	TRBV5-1	CASSFVAGGEYTGELFF	TGCGCCAGCAGCTTTGTAGCGGGAGGAGAATACACCGGGGAGCTGTTTTTT
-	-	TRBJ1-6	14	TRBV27	CASTFLAGRSPLHF	TGTGCCAGCACGTTCTTGGCAGGGCGTTCACCCCTCCACTTT
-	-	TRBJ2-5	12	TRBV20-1	CSARAIQETQYF	TGCAGTGCCAGAGCCATTCAAGAGACCCAGTACTTC
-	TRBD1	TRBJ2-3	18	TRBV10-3	CAITWDRETGASTDTQYF	TGTGCCATCACCTGGGACAGGGAAACCGGAGCTAGCACAGATACGCAGTATTTT
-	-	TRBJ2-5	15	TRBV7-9	CASSRERLGQETQYF	TGTGCCAGCAGCAGAGAGCGTCTGGGGCAAGAGACCCAGTACTTC
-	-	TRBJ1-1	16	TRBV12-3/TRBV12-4	CASSNSLPKGYAEAFF	TGTGCCAGCAGTAATTCGCTACCCAAAGGGTACGCTGAAGCTTTCTTT
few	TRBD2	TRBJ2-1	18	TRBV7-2	CASSLETSGESSYNEQFF	TGTGCCAGCAGCTTAGAGACTAGCGGGGAGAGCTCCTACAATGAGCAGTTCTTC
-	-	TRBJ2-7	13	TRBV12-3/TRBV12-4	CASSLAVRYEQYF	TGTGCCAGCAGTTTAGCGGTTCGCTACGAGCAGTACTTC
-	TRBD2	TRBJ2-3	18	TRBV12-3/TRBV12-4	CASSLLGPSGASTDTQYF	TGTGCCAGCAGTTTACTCGGCCCTAGCGGAGCTAGCACAGATACGCAGTATTTT
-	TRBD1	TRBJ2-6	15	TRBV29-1	CSAGQHTSGANVLTF	TGCAGCGCGGGACAGCACACCTCTGGGGCCAACGTCCTGACTTTC
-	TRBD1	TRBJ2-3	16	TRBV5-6	CASSRYRGGSTDTQYF	TGTGCCAGCAGCAGATACAGGGGTGGTAGCACAGATACGCAGTATTTT
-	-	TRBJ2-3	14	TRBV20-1	CSARDNRVWDTQYF	TGCAGTGCTAGAGATAACAGGGTATGGGATACGCAGTATTTT
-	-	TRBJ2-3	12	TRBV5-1	CASSLFEGTQYF	TGCGCCAGCAGCTTGTTCGAGGGGACGCAGTATTTT
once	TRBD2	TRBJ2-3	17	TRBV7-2	CASSPTGLAGLVDTQYF	TGTGCCAGCAGCCCCACCGGACTAGCGGGACTGGTAGATACGCAGTATTTT
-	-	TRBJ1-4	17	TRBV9	CASSVRGGAYEGEKLFF	TGTGCCAGCAGCGTACGGGGAGGAGCCTACGAAGGGGAAAAACTGTTTTTT
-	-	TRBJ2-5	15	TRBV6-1	CASSERGLGEGEQYF	TGTGCCAGCAGTGAAAGGGGGCTCGGGGAGGGTGAGCAGTACTTC
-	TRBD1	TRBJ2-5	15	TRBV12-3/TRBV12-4	CASSLAPGGAETQYF	TGTGCCAGCAGTTTAGCTCCAGGGGGCGCAGAGACCCAGTACTTC
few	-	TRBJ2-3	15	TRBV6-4	CASSDDAVSTDTQYF	TGTGCCAGCAGCGACGACGCAGTAAGCACAGATACGCAGTATTTT
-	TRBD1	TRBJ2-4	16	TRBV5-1	CASSLDRGRAKNIQYF	TGCGCCAGCAGCTTGGACAGGGGGCGAGCCAAAAACATTCAGTACTTC
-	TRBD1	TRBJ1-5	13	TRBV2	CASTLTGRQPQHF	TGTGCCAGCACTCTGACAGGGAGGCAGCCCCAGCATTTT
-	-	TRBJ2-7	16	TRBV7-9	CASSLASGAGDYEQYF	TGTGCCAGCAGCTTAGCGTCCGGGGCCGGGGACTACGAGCAGTACTTC
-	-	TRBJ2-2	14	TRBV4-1	CASSTWPNTGELFF	TGCGCCAGCAGCACGTGGCCGAACACCGGGGAGCTGTTTTTT
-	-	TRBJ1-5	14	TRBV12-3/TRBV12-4	CASSSGPLNQPQHF	TGTGCCAGCAGTTCGGGACCGCTCAATCAGCCCCAGCATTTT
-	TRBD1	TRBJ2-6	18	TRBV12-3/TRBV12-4	CASSFHRGTFSGANVLTF	TGTGCCAGCAGTTTTCACAGGGGGACGTTCTCTGGGGCCAACGTCCTGACTTTC
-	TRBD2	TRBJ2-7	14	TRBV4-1	CASSLFGGAYEQYF	TGCGCCAGCAGCCTCTTCGGGGGGGCCTACGAGCAGTACTTC
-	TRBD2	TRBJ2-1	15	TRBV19	CASKDLAGRRNEQFF	TGTGCCAGTAAAGACCTAGCGGGACGCCGCAATGAGCAGTTCTTC
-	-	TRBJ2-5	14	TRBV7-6	CASSPTVLQETQYF	TGTGCCAGCAGCCCGACGGTTCTCCAAGAGACCCAGTACTTC
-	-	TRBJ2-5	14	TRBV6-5	CASSYRDEQETQYF	TGTGCCAGCAGTTACCGGGACGAACAAGAGACCCAGTACTTC
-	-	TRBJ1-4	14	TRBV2	CASSFGTYVEKLFF	TGTGCCAGCAGTTTCGGGACTTATGTAGAAAAACTGTTTTTT
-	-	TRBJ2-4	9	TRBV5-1	CASKPKQYF	TGCGCCAGCAAGCCAAAGCAGTACTTC
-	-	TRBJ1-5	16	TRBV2	CASSEALAGNNQPQHF	TGTGCCAGCAGTGAAGCGCTGGCAGGGAACAATCAGCCCCAGCATTTT
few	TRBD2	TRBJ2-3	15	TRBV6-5	CASSFPSGERLTQYF	TGTGCCAGCAGTTTCCCTAGCGGGGAACGATTGACGCAGTATTTT
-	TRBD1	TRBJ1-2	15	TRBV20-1	CSAKKEDRAPYGYTF	TGCAGTGCTAAAAAAGAAGACAGGGCCCCCTATGGCTACACCTTC
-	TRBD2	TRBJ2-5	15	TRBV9	CASSVGTSRQETQYF	TGTGCCAGCAGCGTAGGGACTAGCAGACAAGAGACCCAGTACTTC
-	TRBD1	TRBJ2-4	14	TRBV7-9	CASSRLTGWNIQYF	TGTGCCAGCAGCCGTTTGACAGGGTGGAACATTCAGTACTTC
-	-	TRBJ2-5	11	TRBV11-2	CASSQSETQYF	TGTGCCAGCAGCCAGTCGGAGACCCAGTACTTC